A selection of T cell receptor beta chains follows, all from one sample in a study of cytomegalovirus exposure and HLA in healthy donors. The assay was immunoSEQ multiplex PCR, and TCRdb's table has in-frame clones only and misses some. This table holds 100,000 to 150,000 clones. The sample comprised PBMCs. Receptors originate from a middle-aged woman in good health and CMV-seropositive. Each CDR3 is given with its conserved first and last residue. A D gene is named only where the DNA matches it firmly.

J	length	D	V	DNA	CDR3
TRBJ2-2	16	TRBD2	TRBV4-2	TGTGCCAGCAGGCCTGGGGGACTAACGAACACCGGGGAGCTGTTTTTT	CASRPGGLTNTGELFF
TRBJ1-5	15	NA	TRBV5-1	TGCGCCAGCAGCTTGGGAGGGAAGGCACAACAGCCCCAGCATTTT	CASSLGGKAQQPQHF
TRBJ1-5	15	TRBD1	TRBV18	TGTGCCAGCTCATTGACGGACAGGGGTGGCCAGCCCCAGCATTTT	CASSLTDRGGQPQHF
TRBJ2-5	13	TRBD1	TRBV6-5	TGTGCCAGCCGAACGACAGGGGCGGAGACCCAGTACTTC	CASRTTGAETQYF
TRBJ2-6	16	NA	TRBV19	TGTGCCAGTAGTACAGGGGAACATGTAAGAAATAACGTCCTGACTTTC	CASSTGEHVRNNVLTF
TRBJ1-2	13	NA	TRBV6-5	TGTGCCGCCAAAAGAGGGTTATACTATGGCTACACCTTC	CAAKRGLYYGYTF
TRBJ2-7	16	TRBD2	TRBV6-1	TGTGCCAGCAGTGAGGGACTAGCGGGAGTATCGTACGAGCAGTACTTC	CASSEGLAGVSYEQYF
TRBJ2-5	15	TRBD2	TRBV6-1	TGTGCCAGCAGTGACCCTAGCGGGGGTAAAGAGACCCAGTACTTC	CASSDPSGGKETQYF
TRBJ2-1	11	NA	TRBV9	TGTGCCAGCAGCCCGTCCAGGGTACTGTTCTTC	CASSPSRVLFF
TRBJ1-5	13	NA	TRBV6-5	TGTGCCAGCGGGGCTGATCGTAATCAGCCCCAGCATTTT	CASGADRNQPQHF
TRBJ1-2	14	NA	TRBV7-8	TGTGCCAGCACACGGGGGGGAAGTGCCTATGGCTACACCTTC	CASTRGGSAYGYTF
TRBJ2-4	17	TRBD1	TRBV2	TGTGCCGGCAGTGAATTCAGTCGACGGACAGGGGGAGACATTCAGTACTTC	CAGSEFSRRTGGDIQYF
TRBJ1-1	14	NA	TRBV27	TGTGCCAGCAGTTTATCGTCGGGGGGCACTGAAGCTTTCTTT	CASSLSSGGTEAFF
TRBJ1-1	14	NA	TRBV28	TGTGCCAGCAGTACCCCGGGGAGAGACACTGAAGCTTTCTTT	CASSTPGRDTEAFF
TRBJ1-2	14	TRBD1	TRBV28	TGTGCCAGCAGTTTACCGGGACAGGCACGGGGCTACACCTTC	CASSLPGQARGYTF
TRBJ1-2	15	NA	TRBV19	TGTGCCAGTAGTGTACCCGGGGGGGGTAACTATGGCTACACCTTC	CASSVPGGGNYGYTF
TRBJ2-3	16	TRBD2	TRBV30	TGTGCCTGGAGCAAACGGACTAGTCACCATTCAGATACGCAGTATTTT	CAWSKRTSHHSDTQYF
TRBJ2-5	17	TRBD2	TRBV7-2	TGTGCCAGCAGCTCCCCGCGGGGCGGGAGGGAAAAAGAGACCCAGTACTTC	CASSSPRGGREKETQYF
TRBJ1-1	13	NA	TRBV29-1	TGCAGCGTTGAGTTAGGGGGTAACACTGAAGCTTTCTTT	CSVELGGNTEAFF
TRBJ2-1	14	TRBD2	TRBV29-1	TGCAGCGTTGATCAGCGGGAGGGGCACAATGAGCAGTTCTTC	CSVDQREGHNEQFF
TRBJ2-1	13	NA	TRBV7-3	TGTGCCAGCAGCTCCCAAGGGGGTGGTGAGCAGTTCTTC	CASSSQGGGEQFF
TRBJ2-7	15	NA	TRBV6-5	TGTGCCAGCAGTTACCTAAGCGACGGGACCTACGAGCAGTACTTC	CASSYLSDGTYEQYF
TRBJ2-7	18	NA	TRBV2	TGTGCCAGCAGTGAAACCACATCTCTTTGGGGGCCCGCCTACGAGCAGTACTTC	CASSETTSLWGPAYEQYF
TRBJ2-1	17	TRBD2	TRBV5-1	TGCGCCAGCAGGGGCGGGACTAGCGGGAGCCCCACGAATGAGCAGTTCTTC	CASRGGTSGSPTNEQFF
TRBJ1-1	13	TRBD1	TRBV18	TGTGCCAGCTCACGGACAGGGGCCACTGAAGCTTTCTTT	CASSRTGATEAFF
TRBJ2-2	16	TRBD1	TRBV5-4	TGTGCCAGCAGCTTGCCGGGACAGGTTGGCACCGGGGAGCTGTTTTTT	CASSLPGQVGTGELFF
TRBJ1-4	16	NA	TRBV7-2	TGTGCCAGCAGCCTCGTATCTGGGGGGAAAAATGAAAAACTGTTTTTT	CASSLVSGGKNEKLFF
TRBJ2-7	13	TRBD2	TRBV29-1	TGCAGCGTTGCTAGCGGGAGGACCTACGAGCAGTACTTC	CSVASGRTYEQYF
TRBJ2-3	14	NA	TRBV4-1	TGCGCCAGCAGCCAAGGGGTGGCGGCAGATACGCAGTATTTT	CASSQGVAADTQYF
TRBJ1-5	14	NA	TRBV19	TGTGCCAGTACTACAGGGTGGGTTGATCAGCCCCAGCATTTT	CASTTGWVDQPQHF
TRBJ1-2	14	TRBD1	TRBV9	TGTGCCAGCAGCAGGACAGGGAGTGGTTATGGCTACACCTTC	CASSRTGSGYGYTF
TRBJ2-2	17	TRBD2	TRBV29-1	TGCAGCGTTGAAGATCTAGGGACTAGCGGGAGGACCGGGGAGCTGTTTTTT	CSVEDLGTSGRTGELFF
TRBJ1-3	15	NA	TRBV27	TGTGCCAGCTCCCCGGGGATTAGCTCTGGAAACACCATATATTTT	CASSPGISSGNTIYF
TRBJ2-7	15	TRBD1	TRBV27	TGTGCCAGCAGTTTCAACCGACAGGGGGCCTCCGAGCAGTACTTC	CASSFNRQGASEQYF